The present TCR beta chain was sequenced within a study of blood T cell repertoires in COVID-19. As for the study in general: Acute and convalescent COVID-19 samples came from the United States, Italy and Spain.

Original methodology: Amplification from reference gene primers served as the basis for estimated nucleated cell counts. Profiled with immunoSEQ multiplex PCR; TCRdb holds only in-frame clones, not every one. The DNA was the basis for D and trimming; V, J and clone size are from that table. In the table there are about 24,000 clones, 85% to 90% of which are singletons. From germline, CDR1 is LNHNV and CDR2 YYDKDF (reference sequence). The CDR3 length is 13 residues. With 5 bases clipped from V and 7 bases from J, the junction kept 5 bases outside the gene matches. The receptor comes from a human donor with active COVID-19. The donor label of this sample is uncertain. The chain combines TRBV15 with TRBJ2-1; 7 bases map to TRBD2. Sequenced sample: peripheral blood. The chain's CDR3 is CATSPRTRNEQFF. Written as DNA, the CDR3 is TGTGCCACCAGCCCCCGGACTAGGAATGAGCAGTTCTTC.